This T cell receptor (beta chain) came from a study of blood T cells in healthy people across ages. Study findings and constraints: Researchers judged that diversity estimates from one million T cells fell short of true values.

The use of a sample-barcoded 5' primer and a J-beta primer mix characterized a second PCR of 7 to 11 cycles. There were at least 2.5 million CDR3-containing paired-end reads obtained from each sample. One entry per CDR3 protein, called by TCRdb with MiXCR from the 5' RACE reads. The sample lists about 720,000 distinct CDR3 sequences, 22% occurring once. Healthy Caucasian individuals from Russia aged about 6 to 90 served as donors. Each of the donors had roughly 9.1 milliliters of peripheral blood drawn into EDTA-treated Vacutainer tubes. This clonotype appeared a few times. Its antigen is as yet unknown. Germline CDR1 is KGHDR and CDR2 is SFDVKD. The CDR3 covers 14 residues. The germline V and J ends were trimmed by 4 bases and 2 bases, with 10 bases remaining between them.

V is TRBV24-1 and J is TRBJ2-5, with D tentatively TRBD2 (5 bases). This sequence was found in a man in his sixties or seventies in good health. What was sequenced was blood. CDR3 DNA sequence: TGTGCCACCAGTGAGCCCGGGAAACAAGAGACCCAGTACTTC. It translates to CATSEPGKQETQYF.